These T cell receptor beta chains were read from a single sample in a study of shared clonotypes between healthy human individuals. Assay: immunoSEQ multiplex PCR; the TCRdb copy retains only in-frame clones and omits some. Of 500,000 to 650,000 clones listed, roughly 79% are singletons. Sample: PBMCs. These receptors all come from a woman in her thirties or forties in good health. Some clones in this sample may be carry-over from other donors' samples. Each CDR3 is given with its conserved first and last residue. Fields, in order: V gene, clone size, CDR3 protein. Size is stated for part of the rows, as once, few or many counts, or as a class when the clone is expanded.

v_gene: TRBV11-2
abundance: .
CDR3aa: CASSSWRAASYEQYF

v_gene: TRBV5-1
abundance: .
CDR3aa: CASSLGSAGSSYEQYF

v_gene: TRBV6-5
abundance: .
CDR3aa: CASSYLGTEKQETQYF

v_gene: TRBV7-8
abundance: .
CDR3aa: CASSLVTQYF

v_gene: TRBV28
abundance: once
CDR3aa: CASSFALAYTGELFF

v_gene: TRBV5-8
abundance: .
CDR3aa: CASSFPLAGSNTGELFF

v_gene: TRBV18
abundance: .
CDR3aa: CASSPIQKETQYF

v_gene: TRBV5-4
abundance: .
CDR3aa: CASSPEPGQGHEQYF

v_gene: TRBV5-6
abundance: many
CDR3aa: CASSLLAGTGELFF

v_gene: TRBV11-2
abundance: .
CDR3aa: CASSLSRGFAYEQYF

v_gene: TRBV6-6
abundance: .
CDR3aa: CASSTPGQGETQYF

v_gene: TRBV28
abundance: .
CDR3aa: CASSSPSRQGANQPQHF

v_gene: TRBV7-7
abundance: few
CDR3aa: CASSQRLAGDNEQFF

v_gene: TRBV6-5
abundance: .
CDR3aa: CASGAGGLREQFF

v_gene: TRBV30
abundance: .
CDR3aa: CAWSVLPSGGNYGYTF

v_gene: TRBV10-1
abundance: .
CDR3aa: CASSEPGTPEQFF

v_gene: TRBV5-4
abundance: .
CDR3aa: CASSLAVGGPGTDTQYF

v_gene: TRBV7-7
abundance: .
CDR3aa: CARPKTSGFYNEQFF